This passage covers 14 T cell receptor beta chains from one sample sequenced in a study of blood T cell repertoires in COVID-19 (dated by TCRdb to 2019 to 2021). Libraries were prepared through the immunoSEQ multiplex PCR assay. Sourced from immuneACCESS, this table was stored by TCRdb with only in-frame sequences that have V and J called. A share of the clones is absent; for the studies checked, an unresolved V gene accounts for under half, and the remainder has no known explanation. This sample holds some 510,000 clones; approximately 88% were observed only once. Clones ranked in the top ten supply around 1.9% of the sample. Sequencing was done on a sample of PBMCs or T cells enriched from blood (not recorded which). These receptors were obtained from a woman aged 40 to 50 who had recovered from COVID-19.

The chain employs TRBV29-1 and TRBJ1-1, with 10 bases matching TRBD1. The CDR3 sequence is 16 residues long. Germline trimming cut 7 bases from V and 0 bases from J; bases unmatched to any gene: 11. CDR1 is SQVTM and CDR2 is ANQGSEA in the germline V gene. Here the CDR3 reads CSDYRDRGLVNTEAFF. For the CDR3, the DNA is TGCAGCGATTACCGGGACAGGGGCCTGGTGAACACTGAAGCTTTCTTT. Together with reference TRBV29-1 and TRBJ1-1, the CDR3 gives the full variable domain: SAVISQKPSRDICQRGTSLTIQCQVDSQVTMMFWYRQQPGQSLTLIATANQGSEATYESGFVIDKFPISRPNLTFSTLTVSNMSPEDSSIYLCSDYRDRGLVNTEAFFGQGTRLTVV.

The chain uses TRBV10-2 and TRBJ2-2; the match to TRBD2 covers 7 bases. The length of the CDR3 is 13 residues. The germline CDR1 and CDR2 sequences are WSHSY and SAAADI. The trim removed 6 bases at V and 6 bases at J, leaving 4 bases unmatched. The DNA of the CDR3 is TGCGCCAGCAGGGTCGCGGGGGCCGGGGAGCTGTTTTTT. It encodes CASRVAGAGELFF.

The chain is built from TRBV7-8 and TRBJ1-5; D is ambiguous. This CDR3 is 13 amino acids long. The V gene's germline CDR1 is SGHVS and CDR2 FQNEAQ. The germline V and J ends were trimmed by 2 bases and 4 bases, with 6 bases remaining between them. Here the CDR3 reads CASSLRRNQPQHF. CDR3 bases: TGTGCCAGCAGCTTAAGGAGGAATCAGCCCCAGCATTTT. The full variable domain, in which reference TRBV7-8 and TRBJ1-5 provide the parts outside the CDR3, is GAGVSQSPRYKVAKRGQDVALRCDPISGHVSLFWYQQALGQGPEFLTYFQNEAQLDKSGLPSDRFFAERPEGSVSTLKIQRTQQEDSAVYLCASSLRRNQPQHFGDGTRLSIL.

V usage is TRBV6-2 or TRBV6-3 and J usage is TRBJ2-7, with 8 bases matching TRBD1. Looked up from germline, CDR1 is MNHEY and CDR2 is SVGEGT. The ends lost 1 base at V and 5 bases at J; junction bases unmatched: 10. The CDR3 loop spans 16 amino acids. The chain's CDR3 is CASSYFRTGPSNEQYF. The CDR3 DNA is TGTGCCAGCAGTTACTTCAGGACAGGGCCTTCCAACGAGCAGTACTTC.

The chain links TRBV18 to TRBJ2-3; D possibly corresponds to TRBD2 (5 bases). Germline CDR1 is KGHSH and CDR2 is LQKENI. V was cut by 1 base and J by 4 bases, with 15 bases left in between. This CDR3 has 16 residues. CDR3 amino acids: CASSPRGGGGSDTQYF. CDR3 bases: TGTGCCAGCTCACCACGCGGAGGAGGTGGGTCAGATACGCAGTATTTT.

The rearrangement joins TRBV10-3 to TRBJ2-2, with TRBD2 identical over 7 bases. The CDR3 sequence is 15 residues long. Unmatched junction bases numbered 15, after V lost 10 bases and J lost 7 bases. Germline loops: CDR1 ENHRY, CDR2 SYGVKD. CDR3 in amino acids: CASRTRDSPGGELFF. CDR3 DNA: TGTGCCAGCCGGACTAGGGACTCCCCTGGCGGGGAGCTGTTTTTT.

CDR3 region: CASRTRGEDEQFF. In nucleotides, the CDR3 is TGCGCCAGCCGGACTAGGGGGGAGGATGAGCAGTTCTTC. The rearrangement uses TRBV23-1 and TRBJ2-1; a possible D gene is TRBD2 (7 bases). TRBV23-1 is an open reading frame whose function is uncertain. This CDR3 contains 13 residues. V lost 8 bases to trimming and J lost 8 bases, with 16 bases between them.

CDR3 in DNA: TGTGCCAGCAGTAACAGGGGGCCTACTGAAGCTTTCTTT. It translates to CASSNRGPTEAFF. This sequence joins TRBV6-5 and TRBJ1-1, with 9 bases lining up with TRBD1. V shed 5 bases and J 5 bases; nucleotides not matched to a gene: 3. Germline V lookup: CDR1 MNHEY, CDR2 SVGAGI. CDR3 size: 13 residues.

This clone was found a few times. The chain links TRBV13 to TRBJ1-5; possible D gene TRBD1, 5 bases. The CDR3 length is 13 residues. CDR1 PRHDT and CDR2 FYEKMQ come from the germline V gene (reference sequence). Trimming took 5 bases from V and 6 from J, leaving 11 bases between them. The CDR3 here is CASSERGSQPQHF. The DNA for the CDR3 is TGTGCCAGCAGCGAGCGGGGGAGTCAGCCCCAGCATTTT.

This clone was found a few times. The chain recombines TRBV11-3 with TRBJ2-1; TRBD2 aligns across 11 bases. V dropped 5 bases and J dropped 6; count of bases not matched to a gene: 6. CDR1 and CDR2 from the germline V gene are SGHNT and YENEEA. This CDR3 region has 15 residues. CDR3 nucleotide sequence: TGTGCCAGCAGCGTTAGCGGGAGGGCTGGCAATGAGCAGTTCTTC. Its protein is CASSVSGRAGNEQFF.

This clone was counted only a few times. CDR3 sequence reads: CASSLAGGPGEAFF. CDR3 nucleotides: TGTGCCAGCAGTTTGGCCGGGGGGCCAGGTGAAGCTTTCTTT. J is TRBJ1-1 and V is TRBV27; TRBD1 is a possible D gene (6 bases). The CDR3 has 14 residues. Trimming removed 3 bases from V and 7 bases from J, with 15 bases in between. Germline V gives CDR1 MNHEY, CDR2 SMNVEV (reference sequence).

This clone was seen once. The chain uses TRBV14 and TRBJ1-1; no reliable D call. Germline V gene lookup returns CDR1 SGHDN and CDR2 FVKESK. CDR3 size: 15 residues. Trimming took 1 base from V and 1 from J, leaving 10 bases between them. In nucleotides, the CDR3 is TGTGCCAGCAGCCAAGCTTTGGCACCGAACACTGAAGCTTTCTTT. This codes for CASSQALAPNTEAFF.

This chain connects TRBV24-1 to TRBJ2-2; 10 bases agree with TRBD1. CDR1 and CDR2 from the germline V gene are KGHDR and SFDVKD. The ends lost 3 bases at V and 0 bases at J; junction bases unmatched: 6. This CDR3 has 18 residues. This CDR3 reads CATSDPPGQGSNTGELFF. The CDR3 DNA sequence: TGTGCCACCAGTGATCCTCCGGGACAGGGGTCGAACACCGGGGAGCTGTTTTTT.

The V gene is TRBV5-1, the J gene TRBJ1-6, with 7 positions matching TRBD1. The junction had 3 bases not matched to a gene; V was cut back by 1 base and J by 8 bases. The CDR3 loop spans 14 amino acids. Germline lookup yields CDR1 SGHRS and CDR2 YFSETQ. The CDR3 region is CASSLSQGDSPLHF. In DNA, the CDR3 is TGCGCCAGCAGCTTGTCCCAGGGGGATTCACCCCTCCACTTT.